This TCR beta chain emerged from a study of shared T cell receptors in the human thymus (TCRdb year 2021). Broadly, across the study: The study examined how self-reactive, shared T-cell receptor alpha chains are generated in the human thymus.

The germline V gene (reference sequence) sets CDR1 to GTSNPN and CDR2 to SVGIG. V loses 6 bases at its end and J loses 4 bases; junction bases beyond the gene matches: 10. The CDR3 measures 14 amino acids from cysteine to phenylalanine. This entry keeps only the CDR3 DNA: 42 bases, framed from base 1. About this clone itself: Its antigen is unknown. There are no base qualities to consult, and no much larger clone falls within one base.

The library relied on the immunoSEQ multiplex PCR assay. This is the immuneACCESS table as TCRdb keeps it, with only in-frame sequences that have V and J called. A part of the clones is gone; compared with another copy, unresolved V genes explain less than half, and the rest is unexplained. Counted in this sample were some 760,000 clones; 80% to 90% of them appeared once. The ten largest clones add up to around 0.01% of the sample. The sample was also reused in another study, on human thymus T cells. Taken from the second paper: In Finland, the donors were immunologically healthy infants who were having open corrective cardiac surgery for congenital heart defects. Thymus tissue was obtained as surgical resects removed during corrective cardiac surgery. Usage of V and J gene segments appeared to be biased in both the thymic and the peripheral blood repertoires. The related research found that thymic TCR repertoires overlapped highly between unrelated individuals. The study described the TCR alpha and beta repertoires in under ten infant thymus samples and a handful of matching peripheral blood samples. The infant donors were about 6 to 250 days old, and the cohort included several males and two females. Thymocytes were released mechanically from tissue and stored at -70 °C as pellets of 10-30 million cells. A QIAsymphony instrument was used to extract genomic DNA from frozen cell pellets. The immunoSEQ multiplex PCR assay was used to amplify the TCRB and TCRAD loci from a standardized quantity of quality-controlled genomic DNA. The V(D)J region was spanned by amplicons of a length sufficient to cover the CDR3 and to identify V and J genes. Amplicon sequencing was performed on an Illumina platform through the commercial immunoSEQ service. Primer bias and sequencing errors were corrected as previously described, and TCRAD and TCRB definitions were based on the IMGT database. immunoSEQ Analyzer 3.0 and VDJTools were used for repertoire analysis, which covered basic statistics, V/J segment usage, diversity estimates, rarefaction and pairwise overlap. Chao1, ChaoE, Efron-Thisted, Shannon and inverse Simpson indices were used to estimate diversity, which was also estimated on datasets down-sampled to the smallest sample. Repertoire overlap used strict matching of CDR3 nucleotide sequence, V gene and J gene, with Jaccard-based multidimensional scaling clustering. Thymus samples yielded on average roughly 800,000 unique TCRB clonotypes, compared with 75,000 to 85,000 from blood samples.

The V gene is TRBV30 and the J gene is TRBJ1-1, and TRBD1 matches 8 of the central bases. The sequenced material came from thymocytes. This TCR derives from a girl younger than two with a congenital heart defect. Donor details come from another sample of the same person, matched by shared clones. Read as DNA, the sequence is TGTGCCTGTAAGACAGGGGCGCTAGTCACTGAAGCTTTCTTT. Its translation reads: CACKTGALVTEAFF.